One and the same sample provided the 10 T cell receptor beta chains below, sequenced in a study of T cells in Graves' hyperthyroidism and ophthalmopathy. Template material for amplifying TCR beta CDR3 regions consisted of RNA transcripts. An initial round of RT-PCR targeting the TCR CDR3 relied on the HTBI primer set. TCRdb passed the multiplex PCR reads through MiXCR, listing each CDR3 protein once. The sample has about 500,000 distinct CDR3 sequences; 40% to 50% are singletons. Sequencing used peripheral blood or thyroid tissue (not recorded which). The receptors shown here come from an adult woman with Graves' disease, either hyperthyroidism or ophthalmopathy (not recorded which).

This chain connects TRBV6-1 to TRBJ2-7; TRBD2 might be the D (5 bases). Trimming pared 2 bases from V and 1 base from J, leaving 6 bases between. This CDR3 spans 13 amino acids. Per germline, CDR1 MNHNS and CDR2 SASEGT. CDR3 in amino acids: CASSERESYEQYF. The CDR3, as DNA: TGTGCCAGCAGTGAACGGGAATCCTACGAGCAGTACTTC.

The rearrangement links TRBV12-3 or TRBV12-4 to TRBJ1-6, with 7 bases fitting TRBD1. This CDR3 has 12 amino acids. Trimming at V came to 1 base and at J to 16 bases, leaving 4 bases not matched to a gene. The CDR3 is CASSLGTGVLHF. For the CDR3, the DNA is TGTGCCAGCAGTTTAGGGACAGGAGTTCTCCACTTT.

This clonotype was found many times. This sequence joins TRBV19 and TRBJ1-5; possibly TRBD1 for D (5 bases). Trimming stripped 6 bases from V and 2 bases from J, with 11 bases between. CDR3 size: 14 residues. Germline-derived CDR1 and CDR2 are LNHDA and SQIVND (reference sequence). CDR3 sequence (DNA): TGTGCCAGTAGAGAGGGGTCTGGCAATCAGCCCCAGCATTTT. This sequence encodes CASREGSGNQPQHF.

There are many counts of this clonotype. The chain carries TRBV7-4 and TRBJ1-5; D gene uncertain. The length of the CDR3 is 9 residues. Trimming stripped 6 bases from V and 9 bases from J, with 3 bases between. Germline V gene sequence: CDR1 SGHVT, CDR2 SQSDAQ. As DNA, the CDR3 is TGTGCCAGCAGGGGGCCCCAGCATTTT. Encoded protein: CASRGPQHF.

About this clonotype itself: A junction boundary mismatches the germline segment, possibly from a read error. This chain links TRBV11-3 with TRBJ1-1; D ambiguous. CDR1 is SGHNT and CDR2 is YENEEA in the germline V gene. The CDR3 contains 14 residues. The CDR3 protein is CTSSLVLVDTEAFF. DNA for the CDR3: TGTACCAGCAGCTTAGTCCTCGTGGACACTGAAGCTTTCTTT.

The genes are TRBV11-2 and TRBJ2-1; D remains unclear. The CDR3 totals 15 residues. Germline CDR1 reads SGHAT; CDR2 reads FQNNGV. The V and J ends lost 4 bases and 0 bases respectively, with 10 bases between them. CDR3 sequence reads: CASSSGPPSYNEQFF. The CDR3 region has the DNA TGTGCCAGCAGCTCCGGTCCTCCCTCCTACAATGAGCAGTTCTTC. The whole variable domain, filled in from reference TRBV11-2 and TRBJ2-1, reads EAGVAQSPRYKIIEKRQSVAFWCNPISGHATLYWYQQILGQGPKLLIQFQNNGVVDDSQLPKDRFSAERLKGVDSTLKIQPAKLEDSAVYLCASSSGPPSYNEQFFGPGTRLTVL.

As concerns this clonotype: Compared with germline, one end of the junction differs, possibly owing to a read error. V is TRBV7-9 and J is TRBJ2-2, with no clear D. The CDR3 has 13 residues. From germline, CDR1 is SEHNR and CDR2 FQNEAQ (reference sequence). The CDR3 sequence is CVSSLVGTGELFF. The DNA for the CDR3 is TGTGTCAGCAGCTTGGTTGGCACCGGGGAGCTGTTTTTT.

The rearrangement joins TRBV28 to TRBJ2-2, with D possibly TRBD2 on 5 matching bases. This CDR3 spans 13 amino acids. V dropped 7 bases and J dropped 5 bases, with 11 bases sitting between them. The germline gives CDR1 MDHEN, CDR2 SYDVKM. The DNA of the CDR3 is TGTGCCAGCATTCTGGGGAGAACCGGGGAGCTGTTTTTT. It specifies CASILGRTGELFF.

At least ten counts were recorded for this clonotype. The chain joins TRBV7-8 to TRBJ2-3; TRBD2 matches at 8 bases. This CDR3 region has 16 residues. V shed 1 base, J shed 2 bases, and the junction held 5 bases outside the gene matches. Per the germline V gene, CDR1 is SGHVS and CDR2 is FQNEAQ. CDR3 nucleotide sequence: TGTGCCAGCAGCTTAGTTCTAGCGGGTGTCACAGATACGCAGTATTTT. Residues: CASSLVLAGVTDTQYF.

The table lists this clonotype with many counts. In DNA, the CDR3 is TGTGCCAGCATGGGGCCCAGGGGTAATTCACCCCTCCACTTT. It is translated as CASMGPRGNSPLHF. The V gene is TRBV28, the J gene TRBJ1-6; the D gene is possibly TRBD1 (6 bases). Germline values: CDR1 MDHEN, CDR2 SYDVKM. The CDR3 is made up of 14 amino acids. Trimming pared 7 bases from V and 6 bases from J, leaving 13 bases between.